A selection of T cell receptor beta chains follows, all from one sample in a study of cytomegalovirus exposure and HLA in healthy donors. Repertoires were generated with immunoSEQ multiplex PCR, while TCRdb's copy carries only in-frame clones and drops some. The data hold approximately 150,000 clones, with roughly 80% observed a single time. What was sequenced was PBMCs. The receptors were sampled from a male donor in good health and CMV-seronegative. The CDR3 runs from the conserved cysteine through the conserved F or W. D genes are given only for firm matches. Clone size appears in some rows only: once, few, many, or a class for an expanded clone.

clone size: NA
D gene: NA
V gene: TRBV7-8
J gene: TRBJ2-5
CDR3 protein: CASSLASTRQETQYF
CDR3 DNA: TGTGCCAGCAGCTTAGCGTCCACACGACAAGAGACCCAGTACTTC

clone size: NA
D gene: NA
V gene: TRBV6-6
J gene: TRBJ2-3
CDR3 protein: CASSYSTGTDTQYF
CDR3 DNA: TGTGCCAGCAGTTACAGCACTGGCACAGATACGCAGTATTTT

clone size: NA
D gene: TRBD1
V gene: TRBV6-6
J gene: TRBJ1-3
CDR3 protein: CASSYAGTAGNTIYF
CDR3 DNA: TGTGCCAGCAGTTACGCCGGGACAGCTGGAAACACCATATATTTT

clone size: NA
D gene: NA
V gene: TRBV5-1
J gene: TRBJ2-1
CDR3 protein: CASSLDGFVRSYNEQFF
CDR3 DNA: TGCGCCAGCAGCTTGGATGGGTTCGTCAGGTCCTACAATGAGCAGTTCTTC

clone size: NA
D gene: NA
V gene: TRBV6-1
J gene: TRBJ1-2
CDR3 protein: CASSLQEYGYTF
CDR3 DNA: TGTGCCAGCAGTCTACAGGAATATGGCTACACCTTC

clone size: NA
D gene: TRBD2
V gene: TRBV7-2
J gene: TRBJ2-1
CDR3 protein: CASSLARRLAGNEQFF
CDR3 DNA: TGTGCCAGCAGCTTAGCCCGACGGCTAGCGGGGAATGAGCAGTTCTTC

clone size: NA
D gene: NA
V gene: TRBV19
J gene: TRBJ2-2
CDR3 protein: CASSIAGNTGELFF
CDR3 DNA: TGTGCCAGTAGTATTGCCGGGAACACCGGGGAGCTGTTTTTT

clone size: NA
D gene: NA
V gene: TRBV4-2
J gene: TRBJ2-1
CDR3 protein: CASSPVQDSPYNEQFF
CDR3 DNA: TGTGCCAGCAGCCCAGTTCAGGACAGTCCCTACAATGAGCAGTTCTTC

clone size: NA
D gene: NA
V gene: TRBV18
J gene: TRBJ2-7
CDR3 protein: CASSPAYMRSTYEQYF
CDR3 DNA: TGTGCCAGCTCACCAGCATATATGCGGAGCACCTACGAGCAGTACTTC

clone size: NA
D gene: NA
V gene: TRBV7-9
J gene: TRBJ1-4
CDR3 protein: CASSSGQSNEKLFF
CDR3 DNA: TGTGCCAGCAGCTCTGGACAGAGTAATGAAAAACTGTTTTTT

clone size: NA
D gene: NA
V gene: TRBV4-3
J gene: TRBJ2-5
CDR3 protein: CASSQVAGAGETQYF
CDR3 DNA: TGCGCCAGCAGCCAAGTCGCGGGGGCAGGGGAGACCCAGTACTTC

clone size: NA
D gene: NA
V gene: TRBV18
J gene: TRBJ1-1
CDR3 protein: CASSQIQGLNTEAFF
CDR3 DNA: TGTGCCAGCTCACAAATACAGGGCCTGAACACTGAAGCTTTCTTT

clone size: NA
D gene: TRBD1
V gene: TRBV23-1
J gene: TRBJ2-7
CDR3 protein: CASSQSGQGHSLPSYEQYF
CDR3 DNA: TGCGCCAGCAGTCAATCGGGACAGGGACATTCCTTACCTAGCTACGAGCAGTACTTC

clone size: NA
D gene: NA
V gene: TRBV30
J gene: TRBJ2-1
CDR3 protein: CAWSALYNEQFF
CDR3 DNA: TGTGCCTGGAGTGCCCTCTACAATGAGCAGTTCTTC

clone size: NA
D gene: TRBD2
V gene: TRBV19
J gene: TRBJ2-7
CDR3 protein: CASSIQRGSYEQYF
CDR3 DNA: TGTGCCAGTAGTATACAGCGGGGCTCCTACGAGCAGTACTTC

clone size: NA
D gene: NA
V gene: TRBV7-6
J gene: TRBJ1-5
CDR3 protein: CASSLVPYQPQHF
CDR3 DNA: TGTGCCAGCAGCCTAGTTCCTTATCAGCCCCAGCATTTT

clone size: NA
D gene: TRBD1
V gene: TRBV10-2
J gene: TRBJ1-2
CDR3 protein: CASSENRDRGYTF
CDR3 DNA: TGCGCCAGCAGTGAGAATAGGGACAGGGGCTACACCTTC

clone size: NA
D gene: NA
V gene: TRBV19
J gene: TRBJ1-1
CDR3 protein: CASRTQGVFWNTEAFF
CDR3 DNA: TGTGCCAGTAGGACTCAAGGGGTCTTCTGGAACACTGAAGCTTTCTTT

clone size: NA
D gene: TRBD1
V gene: TRBV25-1
J gene: TRBJ2-3
CDR3 protein: CASSARDRARTDTQYF
CDR3 DNA: TGTGCCAGCAGCGCCCGGGACAGGGCACGCACAGATACGCAGTATTTT

clone size: NA
D gene: TRBD1
V gene: TRBV5-6
J gene: TRBJ1-5
CDR3 protein: CASSFGTGDDQPQHF
CDR3 DNA: TGTGCCAGCAGCTTTGGAACAGGGGATGATCAGCCCCAGCATTTT

clone size: NA
D gene: TRBD2
V gene: TRBV4-1
J gene: TRBJ2-7
CDR3 protein: CASSQGQGGTYEQYF
CDR3 DNA: TGCGCCAGCAGCCAAGGGCAGGGAGGGACCTACGAGCAGTACTTC

clone size: NA
D gene: TRBD1
V gene: TRBV6-4
J gene: TRBJ1-2
CDR3 protein: CASSHTITDRVGGYTF
CDR3 DNA: TGTGCCAGCAGCCACACCATTACCGACAGGGTCGGTGGCTACACCTTC

clone size: NA
D gene: TRBD2
V gene: TRBV5-1
J gene: TRBJ2-5
CDR3 protein: CASSSLVAGGRETQYF
CDR3 DNA: TGCGCCAGCAGCTCGCTGGTAGCGGGGGGCCGAGAGACCCAGTACTTC

clone size: NA
D gene: NA
V gene: TRBV11-2
J gene: TRBJ2-5
CDR3 protein: CASSLNGGPQETQYF
CDR3 DNA: TGTGCCAGCAGCTTAAACGGGGGGCCCCAAGAGACCCAGTACTTC

clone size: medium-sized
D gene: NA
V gene: TRBV4-1
J gene: TRBJ1-3
CDR3 protein: CASSQVGPGNTIYF
CDR3 DNA: TGCGCCAGCAGCCAAGTGGGGCCTGGAAACACCATATATTTT

clone size: NA
D gene: NA
V gene: TRBV7-9
J gene: TRBJ1-4
CDR3 protein: CASRPGGREKLFF
CDR3 DNA: TGTGCCAGCAGACCCGGGGGTCGAGAAAAACTGTTTTTT

clone size: once
D gene: TRBD1
V gene: TRBV5-4
J gene: TRBJ1-2
CDR3 protein: CASSFSDRDVGYTF
CDR3 DNA: TGTGCCAGCAGCTTCTCGGACAGGGACGTTGGCTACACCTTC

clone size: NA
D gene: NA
V gene: TRBV6-6
J gene: TRBJ2-2
CDR3 protein: CASSYQGGTNTGELFF
CDR3 DNA: TGTGCCAGCAGTTACCAAGGCGGCACGAACACCGGGGAGCTGTTTTTT

clone size: many
D gene: NA
V gene: TRBV7-2
J gene: TRBJ2-6
CDR3 protein: CASLRSAGANVLTF
CDR3 DNA: TGTGCCAGCCTCCGGTCGGCTGGGGCCAACGTCCTGACTTTC

clone size: NA
D gene: NA
V gene: TRBV29-1
J gene: TRBJ1-2
CDR3 protein: CSVDLRQLSYGYTF
CDR3 DNA: TGCAGCGTTGACCTCCGACAGCTCTCCTATGGCTACACCTTC

clone size: NA
D gene: NA
V gene: TRBV7-2
J gene: TRBJ1-5
CDR3 protein: CASSQRGPDQPQHF
CDR3 DNA: TGTGCCAGCAGCCAAAGGGGCCCGGATCAGCCCCAGCATTTT

clone size: few
D gene: NA
V gene: TRBV18
J gene: TRBJ1-2
CDR3 protein: CASSPGGALYYGYTF
CDR3 DNA: TGTGCCAGCTCACCAGGGGGCGCTTTATACTATGGCTACACCTTC

clone size: NA
D gene: NA
V gene: TRBV5-6
J gene: TRBJ2-7
CDR3 protein: CASSAGGEQYF
CDR3 DNA: TGTGCCAGTTCGGCAGGAGGGGAGCAGTACTTC

clone size: NA
D gene: NA
V gene: TRBV5-4
J gene: TRBJ1-2
CDR3 protein: CASSLGGTSANYGYTF
CDR3 DNA: TGTGCCAGCAGCTTGGGTGGGACATCAGCTAACTATGGCTACACCTTC

clone size: NA
D gene: TRBD1
V gene: TRBV7-7
J gene: TRBJ2-5
CDR3 protein: CASSIRQGEETQYF
CDR3 DNA: TGTGCTAGCAGCATCAGACAGGGGGAAGAGACCCAGTACTTC

clone size: NA
D gene: TRBD2
V gene: TRBV28
J gene: TRBJ2-3
CDR3 protein: CASTLAGGDTQYF
CDR3 DNA: TGTGCCAGCACCTTAGCGGGAGGAGATACGCAGTATTTT

clone size: NA
D gene: NA
V gene: TRBV15
J gene: TRBJ1-4
CDR3 protein: CATSWGNSMKKLFF
CDR3 DNA: TGTGCCACCTCCTGGGGCAATTCGATGAAAAAACTGTTTTTT

clone size: once
D gene: NA
V gene: TRBV28
J gene: TRBJ2-7
CDR3 protein: CASRPGHQTSTYEQYF
CDR3 DNA: TGTGCCAGCCGCCCGGGACATCAAACCTCTACCTACGAGCAGTACTTC

clone size: NA
D gene: TRBD1
V gene: TRBV5-1
J gene: TRBJ2-7
CDR3 protein: CASSKGQSYEQYF
CDR3 DNA: TGCGCCAGCAGCAAGGGACAGTCCTACGAGCAGTACTTC

clone size: NA
D gene: NA
V gene: TRBV10-3
J gene: TRBJ2-3
CDR3 protein: CAISEYRSNTDTQYF
CDR3 DNA: TGTGCCATCAGTGAATACCGGAGTAACACAGATACGCAGTATTTT

clone size: NA
D gene: TRBD1
V gene: TRBV5-1
J gene: TRBJ1-1
CDR3 protein: CASSGRQGRALNTEAFF
CDR3 DNA: TGCGCCAGCAGCGGCCGACAGGGCCGGGCTCTGAACACTGAAGCTTTCTTT

clone size: NA
D gene: TRBD1
V gene: TRBV5-1
J gene: TRBJ2-2
CDR3 protein: CASSLTGGTGYAGELFF
CDR3 DNA: TGCGCCAGCAGCCTGACAGGGGGGACAGGGTATGCCGGGGAGCTGTTTTTT

clone size: NA
D gene: TRBD2
V gene: TRBV29-1
J gene: TRBJ2-7
CDR3 protein: CSVSGLAGDSYEQYF
CDR3 DNA: TGCAGCGTTTCCGGACTAGCGGGGGACTCCTACGAGCAGTACTTC

clone size: NA
D gene: NA
V gene: TRBV29-1
J gene: TRBJ2-1
CDR3 protein: CSGKTGMVDEQFF
CDR3 DNA: TGCAGCGGGAAGACAGGTATGGTCGATGAGCAGTTCTTC

clone size: once
D gene: TRBD1
V gene: TRBV5-1
J gene: TRBJ2-1
CDR3 protein: CASSSGQGTEQFF
CDR3 DNA: TGCGCCAGCAGCTCGGGACAGGGGACAGAGCAGTTCTTC

clone size: NA
D gene: NA
V gene: TRBV11-2
J gene: TRBJ1-2
CDR3 protein: CASSLVQSLTYGYTF
CDR3 DNA: TGTGCCAGCAGCTTAGTACAGTCCCTGACCTATGGCTACACCTTC

clone size: NA
D gene: TRBD2
V gene: TRBV7-2
J gene: TRBJ2-3
CDR3 protein: CASSPGGGGATDTQYF
CDR3 DNA: TGTGCCAGCAGCCCCGGGGGCGGGGGGGCAACAGATACGCAGTATTTT

clone size: NA
D gene: TRBD1
V gene: TRBV2
J gene: TRBJ1-4
CDR3 protein: CAGQGANEKLFF
CDR3 DNA: TGTGCCGGACAGGGGGCTAATGAAAAACTGTTTTTT

clone size: NA
D gene: NA
V gene: TRBV18
J gene: TRBJ1-1
CDR3 protein: CASSQAVGSPEAFF
CDR3 DNA: TGTGCCAGCTCACAGGCGGTCGGGTCGCCTGAAGCTTTCTTT

clone size: NA
D gene: TRBD2
V gene: TRBV30
J gene: TRBJ2-3
CDR3 protein: CAHTSGGAYRADTQYF
CDR3 DNA: TGTGCCCATACTAGCGGGGGGGCCTATAGGGCAGATACGCAGTATTTT

clone size: NA
D gene: NA
V gene: TRBV15
J gene: TRBJ2-2
CDR3 protein: CATSWGGGVGGELFF
CDR3 DNA: TGTGCCACCAGCTGGGGGGGCGGGGTTGGCGGGGAGCTGTTTTTT

clone size: NA
D gene: NA
V gene: TRBV10-1
J gene: TRBJ2-5
CDR3 protein: CASSEFGRTQKETQYF
CDR3 DNA: TGCGCCAGCAGTGAGTTTGGCAGAACCCAGAAGGAGACCCAGTACTTC

clone size: few
D gene: TRBD2
V gene: TRBV5-1
J gene: TRBJ2-3
CDR3 protein: CASSPTGGPDTQYF
CDR3 DNA: TGCGCCAGCAGCCCGACGGGGGGGCCAGATACGCAGTATTTT